The following is a TCR beta chain sequence with its context. Which antigen it targets is not known. Per-base qualities were not stored, and no clone one base away is much larger. This sample is drawn from a study of shared clonotypes between healthy human individuals (dated by TCRdb to between 2020 and 2021). With regard to the full study: Two women and a few men aged 18 to 49 years were included in the cohort. For each donor, CD4 naive and CD4 memory were each given three plates, CD8 naive was given two plates, and CD8 memory was given one plate. To estimate repertoire size and how much clonotypes are shared between individuals, the study performed deep sequencing of blood TCR repertoires from roughly five healthy adults. Libraries were prepared and TCR repertoires were sequenced by different laboratories using diverse techniques, in order to increase sequencing depth and limit assay-specific biases. Leukapheresis yielded between about 0.85 and 9 billion PBMCs per donor. Summary of the overall study and its limitations: Compared with non-shared clonotypes, clonotypes shared by all four sorted-subset donors had higher generation probabilities. Naive subsets generally had larger estimated clonotype richness than memory subsets. Pairwise subsampling indicated that sequencing depth was expected to affect the degree of clonotype sharing among donors. Even with the large sequencing depth, rarefaction of the sorted-subset datasets indicated that sequencing was incomplete. Only blood was sampled, and tissue TCR repertoires likely differ from those in blood. About 4.5% of naive CD4, 3.5% of naive CD8, around 2.3% of memory CD4, and 0.4% of memory CD8 clonotypes were shared across several donors. Because the study included only a small number of donors, the genetic and exposure-history diversity represented was limited.

The V and J ends are trimmed by 5 bases and 1 base, leaving 14 bases between them. The CDR3, from cysteine to phenylalanine, totals 15 residues. Only CDR3 DNA remains: 45 bases, in frame from the first base. Sequences SEHNR (CDR1) and FQNEAQ (CDR2) are obtained from the germline V gene (reference sequence). Using the deep immunoSEQ assay, multiplex PCR amplified TCR CDR3 regions from genomic DNA. Extracted genomic DNA from each cell subset was distributed evenly across all wells of several immunoSEQ 96-well plates, and each plate was treated as a replicate. For sorted subsets, each replicate PCR was loaded with about 200 ng genomic DNA, equivalent to some 31,000 T cell genomes. Purified libraries were measured with a Qubit 3.0 fluorometer, size-checked on a Bioanalyzer 2100, and measured again with the KAPA Library Quantification kit. A separate single-read 150-cycle Illumina NextSeq 550 flow cell was used to sequence each immunoSEQ 96-well plate. In the source study's methods: Because the immunoSEQ output held only junctional sequences and lacked quality scores, the filtering could not match the filtering applied to full-length reads. To assign V/J genes and CDR3, sequences were annotated using PyIR, a Python wrapper for IgBLAST v1.9, with IMGT germline references. Any read was removed if the V/J assignment was weak (E-value above 1e-6), the CDR3 was missing, or the read contained stop codons, out-of-frame junctions, or ambiguous translated residues. V3J clonotypes were defined by identical inferred V gene, J gene, and CDR3 amino acid sequence. Percentage overlap between repertoires was computed as shared unique clonotypes divided by the size of the smaller repertoire. Repertoire richness was assessed with RTK rarefaction, the Chao1 estimator, and Recon v2.1 estimates of unobserved clonotypes. Generation probabilities for all TCRbeta clonotypes obtained by the gDNA method from a few donors were computed using OLGA. TCRdb stores this immuneACCESS table with in-frame sequences only. Part of the clones is absent; in the studies checked, under half of the shortfall reflects unresolved V genes, and no reason is known for the rest. That table supplies the V and J calls and clone size; D and trimming were determined from the DNA. The sample has 950,000 to 1,100,000 clones on record, about 75% of them singletons. The ten largest clones capture approximately 1.5% of the sample.

The donors were healthy, HIV-negative adults who had no recently reported acute infections or vaccinations. Every donor was a Caucasian adult living in Nashville, Tennessee, USA. CD4+ T cells were enriched by magnetic negative selection, after which naive cells were positively selected on CD45RA and the negative fraction was taken as the memory subset. Blood was obtained by leukapheresis, after which PBMCs were separated by Ficoll-Histopaque density gradient centrifugation and cryopreserved in liquid nitrogen vapor phase. Purity and quantity of every magnetically sorted T cell population were checked by analytical flow cytometry. Genomic DNA was isolated from each sorted fraction and quantified by UV absorbance on a Nanodrop 2000c.

The TCR sequence derives from a man aged 18 to 29 in good health. The rearrangement combines TRBV7-9 with TRBJ1-2, and perhaps TRBD1 as D gene, on 5 matching bases. Sample: memory CD4+ T cells sorted from blood. Explained via the paper, the cell subset or site label denotes: CD45RA-negative fraction. The nucleotide sequence reads TGTGCCAGCAGCAGAAGACAGACCCTTAACTATGGCTACACCTTC. Translated, this gives CASSRRQTLNYGYTF.